A selection of T cell receptor beta chains follows, all from one sample in a study of T-cell reconstitution after alpha-beta-depleted transplantation in children. TCRdb analysed the PCR reads with MiXCR anew, one entry per CDR3 protein. The data hold around 410,000 distinct CDR3 sequences, with about a tenth observed a single time. The sequenced sample was PBMCs from the stem cell graft donor, obtained from the stem cell graft. The receptors here all came from a human donor who donated a stem cell graft to a child with acute myeloid leukemia. Each CDR3 is given with its conserved first and last residue. D genes are given only for firm matches. Clone size is shown for a subset of rows, as once, few, many or a class of expanded clone.

v_call	j_call	clone_size	d_call	cdr3_aa	cdr3_nt
TRBV15	TRBJ2-6	NA	NA	CATSSRVGSGANVLTF	TGTGCCACCAGCAGCCGAGTGGGGTCTGGGGCCAACGTCCTGACTTTC
TRBV11-1	TRBJ2-6	NA	NA	CASSLPPPDNFSGANVLTF	TGTGCCAGCAGCCTTCCTCCGCCGGACAACTTCTCGGGGGCCAACGTCCTGACTTTC
TRBV6-1	TRBJ2-4	NA	NA	CASSEAITEAKNIQYF	TGTGCCAGCAGTGAAGCGATAACAGAAGCCAAAAACATTCAGTACTTC
TRBV20-1	TRBJ2-3	NA	TRBD2	CSAVASGSSDTQYF	TGCAGTGCTGTGGCTAGCGGGAGTTCAGATACGCAGTATTTT
TRBV20-1	TRBJ1-6	few	TRBD1	CSASGQGGNSPLHF	TGCAGTGCTAGTGGCCAGGGGGGCAATTCACCCCTCCACTTT
TRBV5-5	TRBJ2-3	NA	NA	CASSFSGQITDTQYF	TGTGCCAGCAGCTTTTCGGGGCAAATCACAGATACGCAGTATTTT
TRBV18	TRBJ1-2	many	NA	CASSPRQGATESNYGYTF	TGTGCCAGCTCACCTCGGCAGGGAGCCACCGAATCTAACTATGGCTACACCTTC
TRBV18	TRBJ2-7	many	NA	CASSRAGTYEQYF	TGTGCCAGCTCACGGGCAGGCACCTACGAGCAGTACTTC
TRBV27	TRBJ1-2	NA	TRBD1	CASSLNRGQGGYTF	TGTGCCAGCAGTTTAAATAGGGGGCAGGGTGGCTACACCTTC
TRBV14	TRBJ1-1	NA	TRBD1	CASSQDGTGGAGARVVTEAFF	TGTGCCAGCAGCCAAGATGGGACAGGGGGCGCGGGAGCCCGAGTGGTCACTGAAGCTTTCTTT
TRBV6-2/TRBV6-3	TRBJ1-6	few	NA	CASSYRRTRGDSPLHF	TGTGCCAGCAGTTACAGGAGGACACGCGGGGATTCACCCCTCCACTTT
TRBV7-3	TRBJ2-1	many	NA	CASSLNSGQISSSYNEQFF	TGTGCCAGCAGCTTAAATTCCGGACAGATATCGAGCTCCTACAATGAGCAGTTCTTC
TRBV12-3/TRBV12-4	TRBJ2-7	NA	TRBD2	CASSIAGAYEQYF	TGTGCCAGCAGCATAGCGGGCGCCTACGAGCAGTACTTC
TRBV5-1	TRBJ2-5	many	TRBD1	CASSFGQGRQETQYF	TGCGCCAGCAGCTTTGGACAGGGAAGACAAGAGACCCAGTACTTC
TRBV6-5	TRBJ2-7	NA	TRBD2	CASSYSTASGSSYEQYF	TGTGCCAGCAGTTACTCGACGGCTAGCGGGAGCTCCTACGAGCAGTACTTC
TRBV9	TRBJ2-1	few	TRBD2	CASGGPAGGPSYNEQFF	TGTGCCAGCGGGGGGCCAGCGGGGGGGCCCTCCTACAATGAGCAGTTCTTC
TRBV6-5	TRBJ1-1	NA	NA	CASSYKGARDTEAFF	TGTGCCAGCAGTTACAAAGGGGCGCGAGACACTGAAGCTTTCTTT
TRBV19	TRBJ1-5	NA	NA	CASSIVDPGQPQHF	TGTGCCAGTAGTATCGTAGACCCGGGGCAGCCCCAGCATTTT
TRBV20-1	TRBJ2-3	NA	TRBD2	CSAPWGGGTDTQYF	TGCAGTGCTCCCTGGGGGGGGGGGACAGATACGCAGTATTTT
TRBV7-8	TRBJ1-5	NA	TRBD1	CASSQRLTGESQPQHF	TGTGCCAGCAGCCAGAGACTGACAGGGGAGAGTCAGCCCCAGCATTTT
TRBV3-1	TRBJ2-2	NA	TRBD2	CASSHGLADTGELFF	TGTGCCAGCAGCCACGGGCTAGCGGACACCGGGGAGCTGTTTTTT
TRBV5-6	TRBJ2-1	many	NA	CASSAAGGFGNEQFF	TGTGCCAGCAGCGCAGCAGGGGGGTTCGGCAATGAGCAGTTCTTC
TRBV2	TRBJ2-1	NA	TRBD1	CASARDRAYNEQFF	TGTGCCAGCGCCCGGGACAGGGCCTACAATGAGCAGTTCTTC
TRBV7-2	TRBJ1-1	many	NA	CASSVSQGNTEAFF	TGTGCCAGCAGCGTCTCACAGGGGAACACTGAAGCTTTCTTT
TRBV5-1	TRBJ1-2	NA	TRBD1	CASSYRGVSDGYTF	TGCGCCAGCAGCTACAGGGGCGTTTCTGACGGCTACACCTTC
TRBV2	TRBJ2-3	NA	TRBD2	CASSGPSGNTDTQYF	TGTGCCAGCAGTGGGCCCAGCGGGAACACAGATACGCAGTATTTT
TRBV4-1	TRBJ2-7	NA	NA	CASSQTQGGSYEQYF	TGCGCCAGCAGCCAAACCCAGGGGGGATCCTACGAGCAGTACTTC
TRBV6-1	TRBJ2-2	NA	NA	CASSDAVATGELFF	TGTGCCAGCAGTGACGCAGTGGCCACCGGGGAGCTGTTTTTT
TRBV11-1	TRBJ2-5	NA	TRBD2	CASSFSGGGRETQYF	TGTGCCAGCAGCTTCTCCGGCGGGGGACGGGAGACCCAGTACTTC
TRBV3-1	TRBJ2-1	few	TRBD1	CASSPKQGSSYNEQFF	TGTGCCAGCAGCCCCAAACAGGGGTCCTCCTACAATGAGCAGTTCTTC
TRBV7-2	TRBJ1-5	NA	NA	CASSSRDGYNQPQHF	TGTGCCAGCAGCTCACGAGATGGATACAATCAGCCCCAGCATTTT
TRBV6-2/TRBV6-3	TRBJ2-3	many	NA	CASKGVTDTQYF	TGTGCCAGCAAAGGGGTCACAGATACGCAGTATTTT